This is a list of T cell receptor beta chains from one sample in a study of blood T cell repertoires in COVID-19. The repertoire was sequenced with immunoSEQ multiplex PCR; TCRdb's copy has only in-frame clones and lacks some. The sample carries about 100,000 clones, approximately 86% recorded once. Sequencing was done on a sample of PBMCs or T cells enriched from blood (not recorded which). The receptors here all came from a woman aged 45-65 years who had recovered from COVID-19. The CDR3 runs from the conserved cysteine through the conserved F or W. D genes are given only for firm matches.

D	V	J	CDR3	DNA
TRBD1	TRBV18	TRBJ1-2	CASSPVPGTVGYTF	TGTGCCAGCTCACCCGTCCCCGGGACAGTGGGCTACACCTTC
TRBD2	TRBV30	TRBJ2-1	CAWSVGLAGVNEQFF	TGTGCCTGGAGTGTAGGGCTAGCGGGAGTTAATGAGCAGTTCTTC
TRBD2	TRBV30	TRBJ2-5	CAWSRPGLAVYSETQYF	TGTGCCTGGAGTAGACCGGGACTAGCGGTTTATAGTGAGACCCAGTACTTC
TRBD1	TRBV6-5	TRBJ1-2	CASSRGADLGGYTF	TGTGCCAGCAGCAGGGGGGCGGATCTGGGTGGCTACACCTTC
-	TRBV28	TRBJ1-1	CASSSGGTEAFF	TGTGCCAGCAGTTCGGGTGGGACTGAAGCTTTCTTT
-	TRBV5-1	TRBJ2-7	CASSLQGEYEQYF	TGCGCCAGCAGCTTACAGGGTGAATACGAGCAGTACTTC
-	TRBV7-3	TRBJ2-3	CASSPGSTDTQYF	TGTGCCAGCAGCCCCGGGAGCACAGATACGCAGTATTTT
-	TRBV18	TRBJ1-1	CASSPPYPGMTEAFF	TGTGCCAGCTCACCACCGTATCCAGGTATGACTGAAGCTTTCTTT
-	TRBV28	TRBJ2-7	CASSLPEHLQGPHEQYF	TGTGCCAGCAGTTTACCCGAGCACCTACAGGGCCCCCACGAGCAGTACTTC
TRBD1	TRBV13	TRBJ1-1	CASSKQGGKNTEAFF	TGTGCCAGCAGCAAACAGGGGGGCAAGAACACTGAAGCTTTCTTT
TRBD1	TRBV30	TRBJ1-2	CACSSQTGLYGYTF	TGTGCCTGTTCCTCCCAGACAGGGCTTTATGGCTACACCTTC